This TCR beta chain was identified during a study of spatial heterogeneity in lung cancer. Study observations and caveats: Among blood samples, ubiquitous expanded tumor TCRs appeared more at resection than at follow-up.

Comment on this clonotype: Its matching antigen is unknown.

This CDR3 is built from 12 residues. Germline-derived CDR1 and CDR2 are SQVTM and ANQGSEA. Described time point: sample taken at primary tumor resection. The donors were 55 to 80 patients with non-small cell lung cancer that was early-stage and untreated. No cells were sorted before sequencing. The whole RNA sequenced was extracted from tumor, nontumor lung or frozen PBMC. Carried by each TCR cDNA molecule was a unique molecular identifier. Via MiXCR, TCRdb re-called the 5' RACE reads, giving one row per CDR3 protein. The sample has just under 95,000 distinct CDR3 sequences, approximately 12% seen once.

This chain joins TRBV29-1 and TRBJ2-3; D gene uncertain. The sequences come from PBMCs, collected at surgery. The sequence was collected from a male donor with early-stage non-small cell lung cancer. The CDR3 protein is CISSGPTDTQYF. The CDR3 nucleotides are TGCATCTCCAGTGGGCCCACAGATACGCAGTATTTT.